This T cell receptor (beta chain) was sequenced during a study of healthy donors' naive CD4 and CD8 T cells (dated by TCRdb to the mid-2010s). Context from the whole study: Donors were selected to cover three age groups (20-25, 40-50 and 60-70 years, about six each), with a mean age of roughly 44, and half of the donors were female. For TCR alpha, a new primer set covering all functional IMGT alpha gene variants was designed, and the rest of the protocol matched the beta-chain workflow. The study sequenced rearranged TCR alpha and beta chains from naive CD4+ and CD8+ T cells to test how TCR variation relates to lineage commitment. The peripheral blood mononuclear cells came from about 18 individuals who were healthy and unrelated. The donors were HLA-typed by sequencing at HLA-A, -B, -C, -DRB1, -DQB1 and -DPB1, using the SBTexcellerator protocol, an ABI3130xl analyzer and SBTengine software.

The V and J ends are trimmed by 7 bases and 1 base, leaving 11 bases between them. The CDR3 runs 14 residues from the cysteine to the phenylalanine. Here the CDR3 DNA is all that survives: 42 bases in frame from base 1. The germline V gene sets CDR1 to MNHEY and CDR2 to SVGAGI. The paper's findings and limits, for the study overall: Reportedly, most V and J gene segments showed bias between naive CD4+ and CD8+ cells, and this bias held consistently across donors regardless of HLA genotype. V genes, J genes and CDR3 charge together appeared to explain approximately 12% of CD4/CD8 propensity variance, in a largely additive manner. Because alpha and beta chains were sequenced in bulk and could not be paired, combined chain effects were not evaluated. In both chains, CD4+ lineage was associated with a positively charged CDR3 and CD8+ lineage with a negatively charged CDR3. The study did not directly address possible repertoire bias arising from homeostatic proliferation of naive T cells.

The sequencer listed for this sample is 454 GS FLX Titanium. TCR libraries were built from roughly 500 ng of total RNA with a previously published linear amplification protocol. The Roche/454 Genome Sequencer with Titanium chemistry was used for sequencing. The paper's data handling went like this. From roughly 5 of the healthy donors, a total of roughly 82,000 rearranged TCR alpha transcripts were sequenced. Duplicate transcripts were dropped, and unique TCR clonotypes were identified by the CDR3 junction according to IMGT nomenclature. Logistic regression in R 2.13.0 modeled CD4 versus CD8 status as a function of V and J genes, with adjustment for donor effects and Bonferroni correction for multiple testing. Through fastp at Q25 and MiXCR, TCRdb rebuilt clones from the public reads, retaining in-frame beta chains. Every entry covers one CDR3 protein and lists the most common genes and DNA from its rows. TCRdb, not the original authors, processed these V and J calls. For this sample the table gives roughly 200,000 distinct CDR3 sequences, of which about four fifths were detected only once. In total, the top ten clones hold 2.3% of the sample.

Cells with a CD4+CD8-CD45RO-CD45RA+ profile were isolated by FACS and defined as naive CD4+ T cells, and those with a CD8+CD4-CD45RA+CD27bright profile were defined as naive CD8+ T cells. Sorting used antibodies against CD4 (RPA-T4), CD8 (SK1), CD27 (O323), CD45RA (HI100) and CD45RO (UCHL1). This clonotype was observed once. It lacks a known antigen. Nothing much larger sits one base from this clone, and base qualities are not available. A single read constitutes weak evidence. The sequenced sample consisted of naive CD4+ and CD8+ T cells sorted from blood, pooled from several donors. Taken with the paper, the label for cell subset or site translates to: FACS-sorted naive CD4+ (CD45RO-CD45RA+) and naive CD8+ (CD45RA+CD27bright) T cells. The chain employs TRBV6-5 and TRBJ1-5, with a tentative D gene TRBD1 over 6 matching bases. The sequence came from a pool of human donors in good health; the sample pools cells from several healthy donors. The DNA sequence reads TGTGCCAGCAATCGCCAGGGGAGCAATCAGCCCCAGCATTTT. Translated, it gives CASNRQGSNQPQHF.